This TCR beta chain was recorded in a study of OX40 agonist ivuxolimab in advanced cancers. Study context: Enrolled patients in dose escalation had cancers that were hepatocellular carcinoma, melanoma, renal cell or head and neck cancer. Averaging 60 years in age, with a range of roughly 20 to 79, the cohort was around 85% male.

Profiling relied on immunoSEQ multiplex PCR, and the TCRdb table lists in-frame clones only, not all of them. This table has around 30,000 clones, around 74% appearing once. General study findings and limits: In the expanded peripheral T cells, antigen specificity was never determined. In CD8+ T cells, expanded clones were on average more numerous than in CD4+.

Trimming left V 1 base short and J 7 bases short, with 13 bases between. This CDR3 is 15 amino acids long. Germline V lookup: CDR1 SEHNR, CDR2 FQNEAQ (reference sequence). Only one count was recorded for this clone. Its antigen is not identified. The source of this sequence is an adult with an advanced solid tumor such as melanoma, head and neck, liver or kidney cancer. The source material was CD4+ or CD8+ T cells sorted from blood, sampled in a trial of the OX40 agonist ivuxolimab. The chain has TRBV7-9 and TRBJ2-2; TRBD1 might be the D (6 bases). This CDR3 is CASSLGWGQDGELFF. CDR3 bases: TGTGCCAGCAGCTTAGGTTGGGGGCAGGACGGGGAGCTGTTTTTT.